This TCR beta chain emerged from a study of blood T cell repertoires in COVID-19. Sequenced by immunoSEQ multiplex PCR; TCRdb stores in-frame clones only, minus some. The table has 55,000 to 85,000 clones, more than 75% seen once. This clone was seen once. Germline and junction disagree at one end, which may indicate a read error. CDR1 is SGDLS, CDR2 YYNGEE, per germline. The CDR3 contains 14 residues. This sequence joins TRBV9 and TRBJ1-5, with D uncertain. The TCR comes from a woman aged 18-30 years with acute or convalescent COVID-19. The source material was peripheral blood. The CDR3 protein is CASCVVGGSQPQHF. CDR3 DNA: TGTGCCAGCTGCGTAGTTGGAGGGTCTCAGCCCCAGCATTTT.